Included here is one TCR beta chain sequence, with context. The antigen is not known. The protocol was immunoSEQ multiplex PCR, while the TCRdb copy is restricted to in-frame clones and leaves out a portion. Among under 45,000 clones listed, over 70% were seen once. These data are taken from a study of T cell responses to AZD1222 COVID-19 vaccine. Regarding the study as a whole: It was only a handful of AZD1222 recipients who were seropositive at baseline.

V lost 2 bases to trimming and J lost 2 bases, with 4 bases between them. Germline values: CDR1 MNHEY, CDR2 SVGAGI. The CDR3 extends over 13 amino acids. This sequence originates from an adult who received the AZD1222 COVID-19 vaccine. The sample here was peripheral blood, taken 28 days after the second AZD1222 dose. The rearrangement uses TRBV6-5 and TRBJ1-5; no definite D call. For the CDR3, the DNA is TGTGCCAGCAGTTACAGCCGCAATCAGCCCCAGCATTTT. The encoded protein is CASSYSRNQPQHF.